The rows below give T cell receptor beta chains drawn from one sample of a study of response to subunit inactivated influenza vaccine. TCRdb ran MiXCR on the RT-PCR reads and lists one entry per CDR3 protein. The sample lists 700,000 to 900,000 distinct CDR3 sequences, over 20% occurring once. The input for sequencing was PBMCs from blood, taken 4 to 6 days after vaccination. The receptors were sampled from a middle-aged man who received an inactivated influenza vaccine. The conserved cysteine and the conserved F or W are not part of the CDR3 here.

TRBV5-5	TRBJ2-5	ASSLPRDQETQY
TRBV6-1	TRBJ2-7	ASKSSGSIYEQY
TRBV6-2/TRBV6-3	TRBJ1-5	ASSYGPTGLGVQPQH
TRBV6-2/TRBV6-3	TRBJ1-5	ASSRGGNNQPQH
TRBV12-3/TRBV12-4	TRBJ2-7	ASSYRNLYEQY
TRBV20-1	TRBJ2-1	SARDLASTTYNEQF
TRBV5-5	TRBJ1-1	ASSSLGQGLTEAF
TRBV20-1	TRBJ2-7	SAASGGDYYEQY
TRBV6-2/TRBV6-3	TRBJ2-1	ASSYYLAGVYNEQF
TRBV27	TRBJ2-7	ASSSPLRRTTEQY
TRBV7-2	TRBJ2-5	ASSFWRGETQY
TRBV10-3	TRBJ2-4	AISDRQGENIQY
TRBV7-3	TRBJ2-2	ASSFDSTTGELF
TRBV5-1	TRBJ2-1	ASSSTLTSGMNNEQF
TRBV20-1	TRBJ1-1	SARGDRVATEAF
TRBV7-2	TRBJ2-1	ASSTRSTDTYNEQF
TRBV7-6	TRBJ2-5	ASSPAGGHVGETQY
TRBV20-1	TRBJ2-3	SAPSVRGGTDTQY
TRBV29-1	TRBJ1-4	SVKQGEKLF
TRBV20-1	TRBJ2-3	SAPSRGYLDTQY
TRBV24-1	TRBJ2-2	ATSHGNTGELF
TRBV12-3/TRBV12-4	TRBJ1-3	ASRADRKISGNTIY
TRBV12-3/TRBV12-4	TRBJ2-7	ASSWGSGEQY
TRBV7-9	TRBJ2-3	ASSLPLTDTQY
TRBV30	TRBJ2-6	AWSSFPTGANVLT
TRBV5-1	TRBJ2-7	ASSEQPGSYEQY
TRBV27	TRBJ2-1	ASSGTKQF
TRBV5-1	TRBJ2-5	ASSLGGPETQY
TRBV30	TRBJ2-1	AWSMGGSSSYNEQF
TRBV5-1	TRBJ2-6	ASSFSKFRFSGANVLT
TRBV12-3/TRBV12-4	TRBJ2-5	ASGFVRSGAIQETQY
TRBV19	TRBJ2-3	ASSTGTLTDTQY
TRBV20-1	TRBJ1-5	SASRQENRPQH
TRBV5-4	TRBJ2-3	ASSLGGITDTQY
TRBV28	TRBJ2-7	ASISDRVRNEQY
TRBV12-3/TRBV12-4	TRBJ1-5	ASSLMGGNQPQH
TRBV20-1	TRBJ2-2	SAPTGNTGELF
TRBV7-9	TRBJ2-5	ASSLGRLAVQETQY
TRBV6-1	TRBJ1-4	ASSEDVLYNEKLF
TRBV6-1	TRBJ1-6	ASRKSAGPSYNSPLH
TRBV12-3/TRBV12-4	TRBJ2-6	TFSLRGRGKASGANVLT
TRBV25-1	TRBJ2-3	ASSEFDGNTQY
TRBV18	TRBJ2-5	ASSPARVQETQY
TRBV15	TRBJ2-1	ATSRGLAKYNEQF
TRBV6-5	TRBJ2-1	ASRDGQVQF
TRBV4-3	TRBJ1-6	ASSQELGPNSPLH
TRBV5-1	TRBJ2-3	ASTPGQITDTQY
TRBV20-1	TRBJ2-3	SAMGLAGVQGTDTQY
TRBV2	TRBJ2-7	ASSDTGPGEQY
TRBV5-4	TRBJ2-3	ASSSSTGTDTQY
TRBV20-1	TRBJ1-5	SAKRDSNQPQH
TRBV6-1	TRBJ2-5	ASSVTGDEETQY
TRBV28	TRBJ2-3	ASSLWATRTDTQY
TRBV28	TRBJ2-3	ASSFVGLAGADTQY
TRBV12-3/TRBV12-4	TRBJ2-5	ASRAQGETQY
TRBV20-1	TRBJ2-1	SAIEPGTTNEQF